This TCR beta chain was sequenced in a study of T cell changes during pregnancy in multiple sclerosis. Germline V gene sequence: CDR1 LNHDA, CDR2 SQIVND (reference sequence). The CDR3 contains 14 residues. With 5 bases removed from V and 4 bases from J, the gap between germline ends came to 12 bases. Clones were sequenced by immunoSEQ multiplex PCR, and TCRdb holds only the in-frame ones, with some missing. The sample has under 85,000 clones; about 92% are singletons. Material: CD4+ T cells from peripheral blood mononuclear cells, obtained before pregnancy. The receptor was derived from a female donor with multiple sclerosis, enrolled in a pregnancy study. The chain links TRBV19 to TRBJ1-5, with TRBD1 as a possible D gene (6 bases). As DNA, the CDR3 is TGTGCCAGTAGTGGGGACATCGGTAATCAGCCCCAGCATTTT. This codes for CASSGDIGNQPQHF.